Each of the 17 T cell receptor beta chains below was sequenced from the same sample in a study of blood T cell repertoires in COVID-19. The table came from immunoSEQ multiplex PCR; TCRdb's copy has only in-frame clones and leaves some out. The sample lists approximately 72,000 clones; 85% to 90% were seen once. Sample: peripheral blood. The receptors here all came from a man aged 60-69 years with acute or convalescent COVID-19.

This rearrangement joins TRBV27 to TRBJ2-7; 8 positions agree with TRBD1. CDR3 length equals 14 residues. CDR1 is MNHEY and CDR2 is SMNVEV in the germline V gene (reference sequence). Trimming took 3 bases from V and 2 from J; bases not matched to a gene: 3. CDR3 DNA sequence: TGTGCCAGCAGTTTTAAGGACAGGGCCTACGAGCAGTACTTC. This encodes CASSFKDRAYEQYF.

The V gene is TRBV2, the J gene TRBJ2-7, with 8 nucleotides matching TRBD1. Germline CDR1 SNHLY, CDR2 FYNNEI. Germline trimming cut 5 bases from V and 1 base from J; bases unmatched to any gene: 7. The CDR3 extends over 15 amino acids. The CDR3 DNA sequence: TGTGCCAGCAGTAGTAGGGGACAGGCGTCCTACGAGCAGTACTTC. This sequence encodes CASSSRGQASYEQYF.

V gene TRBV15 combines with J gene TRBJ1-5; no firm D call. From germline, CDR1 is LNHNV and CDR2 YYDKDF (reference sequence). V shed 0 bases and J shed 7 bases, with 13 bases lying between them. This CDR3 is 15 amino acids long. For the CDR3, the DNA is TGTGCCACCAGCAGAGAGGTTACCAGCGCCCAGCCCCAGCATTTT. Translating it yields CATSREVTSAQPQHF.

V usage is TRBV6-1 and J usage is TRBJ2-7; D call uncertain. The CDR3 spans 12 residues. CDR1 and CDR2 (germline): MNHNS, SASEGT. With 0 bases removed from V and 7 bases from J, the gap between germline ends came to 7 bases. The CDR3 nucleotides read TGTGCCAGCAGTGAAGCAAACCGGGAGCAGTACTTC. Amino acids: CASSEANREQYF.

The chain is built from TRBV24-1 and TRBJ1-4; 7 bases map to TRBD1. Looked up from germline, CDR1 is KGHDR and CDR2 is SFDVKD. The CDR3 runs to 14 residues. With V trimmed by 11 bases and J by 2 bases, 7 bases remained unmatched. CDR3 DNA: TGTGCCATCGTTGACAGGGTGACTAATGAAAAACTGTTTTTT. Translated: CAIVDRVTNEKLFF.

The chain is built from TRBV5-1 and TRBJ2-1; possibly TRBD2 for D (7 bases). V was pared by 3 bases and J by 6 bases, with 16 bases between. The germline gives CDR1 SGHRS, CDR2 YFSETQ. This CDR3 region has 15 residues. CDR3 in amino acids: CASSYREGGFNEQFF. In DNA form, the CDR3 reads TGCGCCAGCAGCTACAGGGAGGGGGGGTTCAATGAGCAGTTCTTC.

As DNA, the CDR3 is TGTGCCAGTAGTATATGGGGCGCTGGGGCCAACGTCCTGACTTTC. Its translation: CASSIWGAGANVLTF. The chain has TRBV19 and TRBJ2-6; D may be TRBD1 (5 bases). Per the germline V gene, CDR1 is LNHDA and CDR2 is SQIVND (reference sequence). Trimming took 2 bases from V and 2 from J, leaving 7 bases between them. The CDR3 extends over 15 amino acids.

The chain has TRBV19 and TRBJ1-1, with TRBD1 matching 8 bases. The CDR3 runs to 13 residues. J gave up 11 bases and V 5 bases, and 10 bases lay outside the gene matches. From germline, CDR1 is LNHDA and CDR2 SQIVND (reference sequence). The CDR3 bases are TGTGCCAGTAGTTCCAGGGGGCTCCTCCAGGCTTTCTTT. Its protein is CASSSRGLLQAFF.

The chain joins TRBV7-9 to TRBJ2-4; TRBD1 agrees at 7 bases. The CDR3 extends over 16 amino acids. V was pared by 2 bases and J by 6 bases, with 10 bases of the junction left unmatched. Germline V lookup: CDR1 SEHNR, CDR2 FQNEAQ (reference sequence). CDR3: CASSLPTGMRLNIQYF. Here the CDR3 DNA reads TGTGCCAGCAGCTTACCGACAGGGATGCGACTAAACATTCAGTACTTC.

This chain links TRBV6-1 with TRBJ1-6, with 7 bases fitting TRBD1. The germline gives CDR1 MNHNS, CDR2 SASEGT. With V trimmed by 5 bases and J by 9 bases, 7 bases remained unmatched. This CDR3 contains 14 residues. For the CDR3, the DNA is TGTGCCAGCAGTCCGACAGGGTGGAGTTCACCCCTCCACTTT. Translating gives CASSPTGWSSPLHF.

The chain's CDR3 is CASSPGQGGEQYF. The CDR3 DNA reads as TGTGCCAGCAGCCCGGGACAGGGTGGCGAGCAGTACTTC. V gene TRBV5-4 combines with J gene TRBJ2-7; 9 nucleotides line up with TRBD1. Germline assignment: CDR1 SGHNT and CDR2 YYREEE (reference sequence). CDR3 length: 13 residues. The V and J ends lost 4 bases and 6 bases, in that order; junction bases with no gene match: 5.

The chain couples TRBV27 to TRBJ1-3, with TRBD1 identical over 7 bases. The junction had 13 bases not matched to a gene; V was cut back by 10 bases and J by 4 bases. Per the germline V gene, CDR1 is MNHEY and CDR2 is SMNVEV (reference sequence). The CDR3 has 15 amino acids. CDR3 amino acids: CATRPGQALGNTIYF. CDR3 sequence (DNA): TGTGCCACCAGGCCCGGACAGGCACTCGGAAACACCATATATTTT.

This chain connects TRBV24-1 to TRBJ2-1; the match to TRBD1 covers 8 bases. CDR1 and CDR2 from the germline V gene are KGHDR and SFDVKD. The V and J ends lost 0 bases and 5 bases, in that order; junction bases with no gene match: 2. The CDR3 runs to 15 residues. CDR3 sequence reads: CATSDLNRGNNEQFF. In DNA form, the CDR3 reads TGTGCCACCAGTGATTTGAACAGGGGGAACAATGAGCAGTTCTTC.

The V and J genes are TRBV5-1 and TRBJ2-3; 11 bases align to TRBD1. V gave up 1 base and J gave up 6 bases; unmatched junction bases: 10. CDR3 size: 17 residues. Per germline, CDR1 SGHRS and CDR2 YFSETQ. CDR3: CASSLSGQGARRDTQYF. CDR3 sequence (DNA): TGCGCCAGCAGCTTGAGCGGACAGGGGGCGAGAAGGGATACGCAGTATTTT. The whole variable domain, filled in from reference TRBV5-1 and TRBJ2-3, reads KAGVTQTPRYLIKTRGQQVTLSCSPISGHRSVSWYQQTPGQGLQFLFEYFSETQRNKGNFPGRFSGRQFSNSRSEMNVSTLELGDSALYLCASSLSGQGARRDTQYFGPGTRLTVL.

V is TRBV5-1 and J is TRBJ2-1; 7 bases align to TRBD1. This CDR3 has 15 residues. J lost 3 bases, V lost 3 bases, and 6 bases had no gene match. The V gene's germline CDR1 is SGHRS and CDR2 YFSETQ. The CDR3: CASSYQGDNYNEQFF. CDR3 bases: TGCGCCAGCAGCTACCAGGGGGATAACTACAATGAGCAGTTCTTC.

This rearrangement joins TRBV2 to TRBJ1-1, with D hard to call. Looked up from germline, CDR1 is SNHLY and CDR2 is FYNNEI. The CDR3 length is 14 residues. V was clipped by 1 base and J by 3 bases, with 9 bases between them. The CDR3 bases are TGTGCCAGCAGTGAAGACGGAGACTACACTGAAGCTTTCTTT. It codes for CASSEDGDYTEAFF.

This sequence joins TRBV3-1 (or the pseudogene TRBV3-2) and TRBJ2-6; TRBD1 aligns across 8 bases. Germline V gives CDR1 LGHDT, CDR2 YNNKEL (reference sequence). This CDR3 comprises 17 residues. Germline trimming cut 4 bases from V and 1 base from J; bases unmatched to any gene: 6. CDR3 amino acids: CASSLGQGFSGANVLTF. CDR3 in DNA: TGTGCCAGCAGCCTTGGACAGGGTTTTTCTGGGGCCAACGTCCTGACTTTC.